This is a list of T cell receptor beta chains from one sample in a study of blood T cells in healthy people across ages. TCRdb ran MiXCR on the 5' RACE reads and lists one entry per CDR3 protein. The sample lists roughly 1,500,000 distinct CDR3 sequences, approximately 32% occurring once. The sequenced sample was blood. These receptors were collected from a woman in her thirties in good health. CDR3s include the opening cysteine and the closing phenylalanine or tryptophan. The D gene is left open where the match is weak. Expanded clones are given a class, and other clones once, few, many or no size at all.

V gene: TRBV7-9; J gene: TRBJ2-1; clone size: NA; CDR3 length: 13; D gene: NA; CDR3 DNA: TGTGCCAGCGGCCCTACTGGATACAATGAGCAGTTCTTC; CDR3 protein: CASGPTGYNEQFF
V gene: TRBV20-1; J gene: TRBJ2-1; clone size: NA; CDR3 length: 14; D gene: NA; CDR3 DNA: TGCAGTGCTAGAACTGGTTTTCTAAACAATGAGCAGTTCTTC; CDR3 protein: CSARTGFLNNEQFF
V gene: TRBV20-1; J gene: TRBJ2-5; clone size: NA; CDR3 length: 10; D gene: NA; CDR3 DNA: TGCAGTGCAGATATGGAGACCCAGTACTTC; CDR3 protein: CSADMETQYF
V gene: TRBV7-9; J gene: TRBJ2-1; clone size: NA; CDR3 length: 14; D gene: TRBD2; CDR3 DNA: TGTGCCAGCAGCACGACTAGCGATCCTAATGAGCAGTTCTTC; CDR3 protein: CASSTTSDPNEQFF
V gene: TRBV12-3/TRBV12-4; J gene: TRBJ2-7; clone size: many; CDR3 length: 13; D gene: NA; CDR3 DNA: TGTGCCAGCAGTTTTAGACAGTCCTACGAGCAGTACTTC; CDR3 protein: CASSFRQSYEQYF
V gene: TRBV7-2; J gene: TRBJ2-7; clone size: few; CDR3 length: 14; D gene: TRBD2; CDR3 DNA: TGTGCCAGCAGCTTGGGGACTAGGGGCTCCGAGCAGTACTTC; CDR3 protein: CASSLGTRGSEQYF
V gene: TRBV18; J gene: TRBJ2-2; clone size: NA; CDR3 length: 17; D gene: TRBD2; CDR3 DNA: TGTGCCAGCTCGATTGAAACTAGCGGGAGTATCTCCGGGGAGCTGTTTTTT; CDR3 protein: CASSIETSGSISGELFF
V gene: TRBV25-1; J gene: TRBJ2-3; clone size: few; CDR3 length: 14; D gene: NA; CDR3 DNA: TGTGCCAGCAGCAGCGGGTTTAGCACAGATACGCAGTATTTT; CDR3 protein: CASSSGFSTDTQYF
V gene: TRBV4-2; J gene: TRBJ2-3; clone size: few; CDR3 length: 16; D gene: NA; CDR3 DNA: TGTGCCAGCAGCCAAGAGAGGGGGCCGGGAGGGGATACGCAGTATTTT; CDR3 protein: CASSQERGPGGDTQYF
V gene: TRBV12-3/TRBV12-4; J gene: TRBJ2-1; clone size: few; CDR3 length: 12; D gene: NA; CDR3 DNA: TGTGCCAGCAGTAAGCCTTGGGATGAGCAGTTCTTC; CDR3 protein: CASSKPWDEQFF
V gene: TRBV10-3; J gene: TRBJ2-7; clone size: NA; CDR3 length: 12; D gene: NA; CDR3 DNA: TGTGCCAGCAGTGCCCGGGAAGACGAGCGGTACTTC; CDR3 protein: CASSAREDERYF
V gene: TRBV20-1; J gene: TRBJ2-7; clone size: NA; CDR3 length: 14; D gene: NA; CDR3 DNA: TGCAGTGTTCCGTTAGTGGGGCAAACCTACGAGCAGTACTTC; CDR3 protein: CSVPLVGQTYEQYF
V gene: TRBV10-3; J gene: TRBJ2-7; clone size: NA; CDR3 length: 14; D gene: NA; CDR3 DNA: TGTGCCATCAGTGAGTCGGGAGGTATCAACGAGCAGTACTTC; CDR3 protein: CAISESGGINEQYF
V gene: TRBV7-3; J gene: TRBJ1-6; clone size: many; CDR3 length: 15; D gene: NA; CDR3 DNA: TGTGCCAGCAGCTTACGGCCAGGGTGGGATTCACCCCTCCACTTT; CDR3 protein: CASSLRPGWDSPLHF
V gene: TRBV15; J gene: TRBJ2-7; clone size: NA; CDR3 length: 14; D gene: TRBD2; CDR3 DNA: TGTGCCACCAGCCGGGAGCGGGGGCCCTACGAGCAGTACTTC; CDR3 protein: CATSRERGPYEQYF
V gene: TRBV20-1; J gene: TRBJ1-2; clone size: few; CDR3 length: 13; D gene: TRBD1; CDR3 DNA: TGCAGTGCTCAGACAGGGGCCACCTATGGCTACACCTTC; CDR3 protein: CSAQTGATYGYTF
V gene: TRBV6-6; J gene: TRBJ2-5; clone size: NA; CDR3 length: 17; D gene: TRBD2; CDR3 DNA: TGTGCCAGCAGTTACTCGAAGAGCGGGAGGGTCCAAGAGACCCAGTACTTC; CDR3 protein: CASSYSKSGRVQETQYF
V gene: TRBV6-6; J gene: TRBJ2-7; clone size: NA; CDR3 length: 14; D gene: NA; CDR3 DNA: TGTGCCAGCAGTTACACCTCGCCAGCATACGAGCAGTACTTC; CDR3 protein: CASSYTSPAYEQYF
V gene: TRBV12-5; J gene: TRBJ2-3; clone size: few; CDR3 length: 12; D gene: NA; CDR3 DNA: TGTGCTAGTGGTCTTAGCACAGATACGCAGTATTTT; CDR3 protein: CASGLSTDTQYF